The 10 T cell receptor beta chains reported below all come from one sample, sequenced in a study of spatial heterogeneity in lung cancer. Documented time point: sample taken at primary tumor resection. Whole RNA, which was extracted from tumor, nontumor lung tissue or frozen PBMC, was sequenced without any cell sorting. MiXCR, run by TCRdb on the 5' RACE reads, gives a single entry per CDR3 protein. The sample lists about 48,000 distinct CDR3 sequences; approximately 5% were seen once. The source material was PBMCs, sampled at surgery. These receptors were obtained from a male donor with early-stage non-small cell lung cancer.

This clonotype was counted at least ten times. The chain couples TRBV10-3 to TRBJ1-2; D is undetermined. Germline CDR1 ENHRY, CDR2 SYGVKD. This CDR3 spans 11 amino acids. The chain's CDR3 is CASGYSGIYTF. The CDR3 nucleotides are TGTGCTTCGGGGTACAGTGGAATCTACACCTTC.

This clonotype was observed many times. This chain connects TRBV28 to TRBJ1-2; 8 bases are a match to TRBD1. The ends lost 5 bases at V and 8 bases at J; junction bases unmatched: 4. Germline CDR1 is MDHEN and CDR2 is SYDVKM. There are 12 residues in the CDR3. The CDR3 reads CASSGQGEGYTF. The DNA of the CDR3 is TGTGCCAGCAGTGGACAGGGAGAAGGCTACACCTTC.

The table lists this clonotype with many counts. This chain joins TRBV4-1 and TRBJ2-5; 7 nucleotides line up with TRBD2. The V gene end was trimmed by 8 bases and the J gene end by 2 bases; junction bases not matched to a gene: 5. The length of the CDR3 is 13 residues. Germline V gives CDR1 MGHRA, CDR2 YSYEKL. The CDR3 reads CASGTGLQETQYF. CDR3 nucleotide sequence: TGCGCCAGCGGAACGGGACTACAAGAGACCCAGTACTTC.

The J gene is TRBJ2-3, the V gene TRBV18, with TRBD2 identical over 8 bases. The germline V gene encodes CDR1 KGHSH and CDR2 LQKENI. The CDR3 is made up of 15 amino acids. Unmatched junction bases numbered 5, after V lost 3 bases and J lost 3 bases. CDR3 in amino acids: CASSPDGGRTDTQYF. The CDR3, as DNA: TGTGCCAGCTCACCTGACGGCGGGAGGACAGATACGCAGTATTTT.

This clonotype was counted ten times or more. This chain links TRBV12-3 or TRBV12-4 with TRBJ1-6; 7 bases are shared with TRBD1. CDR3 length: 14 residues. The V and J ends lost 6 bases and 8 bases, in that order; junction bases with no gene match: 7. CDR3 nucleotide sequence: TGTGCCAGCAGCCGACAGGGAGGGTATTCACCCCTCCACTTT. Translating gives CASSRQGGYSPLHF.

This clonotype was found a few times. The chain uses TRBV7-6 and TRBJ2-1; TRBD1 is a possible D gene (5 bases). With 5 bases removed from V and 6 bases from J, the gap between germline ends came to 20 bases. The CDR3 spans 16 residues. The germline CDR1 and CDR2 sequences are SGHVS and FNYEAQ. In DNA, the CDR3 is TGTGCCAGCAGCCCGCCGACAGCCCTTCACCCCAATGAGCAGTTCTTC. Protein sequence: CASSPPTALHPNEQFF.

Many counts were recorded for this clonotype. The chain has TRBV18 and TRBJ2-1; 8 bases align to TRBD1. J lost 7 bases, V lost 3 bases, and 5 bases had no gene match. Per the germline V gene, CDR1 is KGHSH and CDR2 is LQKENI. The CDR3 totals 14 residues. DNA for the CDR3: TGTGCCAGCTCACCCCAGGACAGGGCAAATGAGCAGTTCTTC. Amino acid sequence: CASSPQDRANEQFF.

This clonotype occurred many times. This chain connects TRBV10-2 to TRBJ2-1; 13 nucleotides align to TRBD2. The junction had 10 bases not matched to a gene; V was cut back by 7 bases and J by 10 bases. CDR3 length: 15 amino acids. Germline CDR1 is WSHSY and CDR2 is SAAADI. CDR3 amino acids: CASNHGLAGEREQFF. DNA for the CDR3: TGCGCCAGCAACCATGGACTAGCGGGAGAGAGGGAGCAGTTCTTC.

This clonotype was detected ten times or more. The chain has TRBV20-1 and TRBJ2-1, with D maybe TRBD2 (5 bases). V lost 0 bases and J 0 bases, leaving 15 bases between the germline ends. Per germline, CDR1 DFQATT and CDR2 SNEGSKA (reference sequence). The CDR3 consists of 17 residues. The CDR3 sequence is CSARDLERLSSYNEQFF. Here the CDR3 DNA reads TGCAGTGCTAGAGATTTGGAGCGGTTGAGCTCCTACAATGAGCAGTTCTTC.

In its sample, this clonotype was seen many times. This chain connects TRBV4-1 to TRBJ2-3; no clear D. Trimming took off 4 bases at V and 0 bases at J, with 5 bases between the two ends. Germline lookup yields CDR1 MGHRA and CDR2 YSYEKL. This CDR3 is built from 13 residues. The CDR3 DNA is TGCGCCAGCAGCCGGTTAAGCACAGATACGCAGTATTTT. Translating gives CASSRLSTDTQYF.